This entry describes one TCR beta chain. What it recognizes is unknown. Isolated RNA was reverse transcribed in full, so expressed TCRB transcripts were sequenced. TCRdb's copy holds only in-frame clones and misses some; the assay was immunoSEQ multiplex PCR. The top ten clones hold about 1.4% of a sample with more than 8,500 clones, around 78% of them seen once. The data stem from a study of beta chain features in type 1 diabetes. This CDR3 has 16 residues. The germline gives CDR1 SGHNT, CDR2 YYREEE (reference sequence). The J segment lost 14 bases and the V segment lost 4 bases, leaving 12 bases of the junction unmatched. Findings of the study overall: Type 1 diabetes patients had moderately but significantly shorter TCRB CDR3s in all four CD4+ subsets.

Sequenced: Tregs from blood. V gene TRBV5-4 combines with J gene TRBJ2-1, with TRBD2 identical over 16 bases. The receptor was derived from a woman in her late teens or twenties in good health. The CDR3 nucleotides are TGTGCCAGCAGCCGTTTTGGGACTAGCGGGAGGGCCGGTGAGTTCTTC. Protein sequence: CASSRFGTSGRAGEFF.